This T cell receptor beta chain emerged from a study of cytomegalovirus exposure and HLA in healthy donors. At the level of the study: Later, an analysis reported that the 95 to 150 validation repertoires had used the same platform as the approximately 600 first-cohort repertoires.

The study, taken as a whole, reports: Overall, roughly 150 TCR beta chains were annotated as cytomegalovirus-associated. Three chains tied to CMV proved CMV antigen-specific in vitro. There were some public TCRs occurring in many donors, but most TCR sequences were rare.

Profiled with immunoSEQ multiplex PCR; TCRdb holds only in-frame clones, not every one. The sample lists around 400,000 clones; roughly 88% were seen once. Germline-derived CDR1 and CDR2 are SNHLY and FYNNEI. CDR3 size: 15 residues. Trimming took 2 bases from V and 4 from J, leaving 14 bases between them. Comment on this clone: Its antigen is not known.

The source of this sequence is a woman between 18 and 30 years old in good health and CMV-seronegative. The rearrangement uses TRBV2 and TRBJ2-5, with D perhaps TRBD2 (6 bases). The sample was PBMCs. The DNA of the CDR3 is TGTGCCAGCAGTGAACGACAGACGCGGGGAGAGACCCAGTACTTC. It yields the protein CASSERQTRGETQYF.